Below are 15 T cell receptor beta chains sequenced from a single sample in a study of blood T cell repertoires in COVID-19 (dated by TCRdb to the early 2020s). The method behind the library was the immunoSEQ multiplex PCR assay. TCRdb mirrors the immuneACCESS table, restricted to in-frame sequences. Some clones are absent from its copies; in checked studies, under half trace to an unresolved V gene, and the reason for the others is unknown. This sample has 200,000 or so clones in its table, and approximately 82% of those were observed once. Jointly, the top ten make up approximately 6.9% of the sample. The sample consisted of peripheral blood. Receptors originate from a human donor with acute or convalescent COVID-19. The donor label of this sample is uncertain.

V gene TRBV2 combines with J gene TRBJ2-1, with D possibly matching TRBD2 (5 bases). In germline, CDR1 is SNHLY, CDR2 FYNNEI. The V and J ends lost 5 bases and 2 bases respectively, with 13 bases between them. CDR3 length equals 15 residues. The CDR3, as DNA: TGTGCCAGCAGTCGGAGCGGAGGAACCTACAATGAGCAGTTCTTC. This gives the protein CASSRSGGTYNEQFF.

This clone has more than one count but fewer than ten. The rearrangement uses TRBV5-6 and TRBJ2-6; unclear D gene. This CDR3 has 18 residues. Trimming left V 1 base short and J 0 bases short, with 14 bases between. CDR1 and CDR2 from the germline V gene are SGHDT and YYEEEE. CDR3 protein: CASSLLGRFDSGANVLTF. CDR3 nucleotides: TGTGCCAGCAGCTTGTTGGGCAGATTCGACTCTGGGGCCAACGTCCTGACTTTC.

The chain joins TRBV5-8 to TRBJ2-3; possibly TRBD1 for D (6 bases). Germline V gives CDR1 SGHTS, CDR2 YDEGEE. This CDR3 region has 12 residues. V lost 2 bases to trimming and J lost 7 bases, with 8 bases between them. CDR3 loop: CASSFTGNTQYF. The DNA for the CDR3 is TGTGCCAGCAGCTTTACAGGGAATACGCAGTATTTT.

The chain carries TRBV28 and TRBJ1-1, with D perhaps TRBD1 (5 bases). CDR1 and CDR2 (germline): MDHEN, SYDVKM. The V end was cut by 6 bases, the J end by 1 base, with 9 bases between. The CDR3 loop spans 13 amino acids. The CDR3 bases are TGTGCCAGCAGGTCAGGACAGAACACTGAAGCTTTCTTT. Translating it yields CASRSGQNTEAFF. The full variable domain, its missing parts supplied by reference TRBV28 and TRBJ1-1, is DVKVTQSSRYLVKRTGEKVFLECVQDMDHENMFWYRQDPGLGLRLIYFSYDVKMKEKGDIPEGYSVSREKKERFSLILESASTNQTSMYLCASRSGQNTEAFFGQGTRLTVV.

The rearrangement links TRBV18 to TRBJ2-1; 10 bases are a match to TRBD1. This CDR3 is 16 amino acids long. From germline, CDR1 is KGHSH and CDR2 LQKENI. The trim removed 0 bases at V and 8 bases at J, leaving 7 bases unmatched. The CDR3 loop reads CASSPPGQGLGYEQFF. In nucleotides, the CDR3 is TGTGCCAGCTCACCACCGGGACAGGGGCTTGGGTATGAGCAGTTCTTC. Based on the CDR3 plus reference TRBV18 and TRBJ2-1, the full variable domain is NAGVMQNPRHLVRRRGQEARLRCSPMKGHSHVYWYRQLPEEGLKFMVYLQKENIIDESGMPKERFSAEFPKEGPSILRIQQVVRGDSAAYFCASSPPGQGLGYEQFFGPGTRLTVL.

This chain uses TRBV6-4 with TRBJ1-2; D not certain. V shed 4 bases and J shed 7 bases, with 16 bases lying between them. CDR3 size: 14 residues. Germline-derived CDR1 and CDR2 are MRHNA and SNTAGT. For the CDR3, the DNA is TGTGCCAGCAGTGCCCTCACGGGGATCGGTGGCTACACCTTC. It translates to CASSALTGIGGYTF.

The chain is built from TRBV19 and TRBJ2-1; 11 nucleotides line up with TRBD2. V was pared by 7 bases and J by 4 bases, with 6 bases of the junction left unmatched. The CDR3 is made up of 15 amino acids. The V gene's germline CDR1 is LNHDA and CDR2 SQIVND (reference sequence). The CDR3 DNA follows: TGTGCCAGTACCTCCGGGACTAGCGGATACAATGAGCAGTTCTTC. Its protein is CASTSGTSGYNEQFF.

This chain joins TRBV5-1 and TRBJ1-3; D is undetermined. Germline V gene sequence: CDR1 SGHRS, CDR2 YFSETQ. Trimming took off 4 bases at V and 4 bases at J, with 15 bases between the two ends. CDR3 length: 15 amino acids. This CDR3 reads CASSPFGVEGNTIYF. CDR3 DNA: TGCGCCAGCAGCCCCTTCGGGGTGGAGGGAAACACCATATATTTT. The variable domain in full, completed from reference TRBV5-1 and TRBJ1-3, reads KAGVTQTPRYLIKTRGQQVTLSCSPISGHRSVSWYQQTPGQGLQFLFEYFSETQRNKGNFPGRFSGRQFSNSRSEMNVSTLELGDSALYLCASSPFGVEGNTIYFGEGSWLTVV.

CDR3 sequence: CASRPREAGELFF. CDR3 DNA sequence: TGTGCCAGCAGGCCCCGTGAGGCCGGGGAGCTGTTTTTT. The chain couples TRBV2 to TRBJ2-2; unclear D gene. V lost 6 bases and J lost 6, with 11 bases in between. Germline CDR1 is SNHLY and CDR2 is FYNNEI. This CDR3 is 13 amino acids long.

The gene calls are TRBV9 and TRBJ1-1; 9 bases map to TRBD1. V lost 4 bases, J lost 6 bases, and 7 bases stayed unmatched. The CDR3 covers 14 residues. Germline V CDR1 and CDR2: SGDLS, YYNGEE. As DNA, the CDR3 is TGTGCCAGCAGCCCCGGACAGGGGAGGGCTGAAGCTTTCTTT. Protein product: CASSPGQGRAEAFF.

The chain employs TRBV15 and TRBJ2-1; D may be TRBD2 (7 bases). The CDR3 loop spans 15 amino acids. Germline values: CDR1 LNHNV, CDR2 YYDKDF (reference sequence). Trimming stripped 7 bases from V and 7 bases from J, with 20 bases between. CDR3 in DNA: TGTGCCACCATCGGGAAGGGGGAGGGCCGAAATGAGCAGTTCTTC. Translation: CATIGKGEGRNEQFF. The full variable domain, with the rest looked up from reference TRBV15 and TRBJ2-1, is DAMVIQNPRYQVTQFGKPVTLSCSQTLNHNVMYWYQQKSSQAPKLLFHYYDKDFNNEADTPDNFQSRRPNTSFCFLDIRSPGLGDTAMYLCATIGKGEGRNEQFFGPGTRLTVL.

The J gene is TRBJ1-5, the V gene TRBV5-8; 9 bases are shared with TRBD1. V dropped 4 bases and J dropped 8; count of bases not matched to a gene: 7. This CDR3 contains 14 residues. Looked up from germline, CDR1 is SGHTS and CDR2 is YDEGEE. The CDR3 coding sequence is TGTGCCAGCAGCGTTCGGACAGGGGATGAGCCCCAGCATTTT. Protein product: CASSVRTGDEPQHF.

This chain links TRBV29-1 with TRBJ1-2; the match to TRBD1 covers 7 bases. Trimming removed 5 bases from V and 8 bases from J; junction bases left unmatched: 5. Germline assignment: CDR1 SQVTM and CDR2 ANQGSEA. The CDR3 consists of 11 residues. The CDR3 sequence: CSVFGQAGYTF. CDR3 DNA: TGCAGCGTTTTTGGACAGGCCGGCTACACCTTC.

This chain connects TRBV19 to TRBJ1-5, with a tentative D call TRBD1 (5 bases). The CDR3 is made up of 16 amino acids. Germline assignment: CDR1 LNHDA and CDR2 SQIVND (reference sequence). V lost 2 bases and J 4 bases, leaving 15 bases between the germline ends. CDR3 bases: TGTGCCAGTAGTATAACGGCAGCGCGACAGAATCAGCCCCAGCATTTT. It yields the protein CASSITAARQNQPQHF.

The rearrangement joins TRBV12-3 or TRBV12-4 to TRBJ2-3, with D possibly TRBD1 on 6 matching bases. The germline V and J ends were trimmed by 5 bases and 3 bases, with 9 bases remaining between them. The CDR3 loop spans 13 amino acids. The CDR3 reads CASSNTGTDTQYF. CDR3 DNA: TGTGCCAGCAGTAATACAGGGACAGATACGCAGTATTTT.